The source of this T cell receptor beta chain is a study of blood T cell repertoires in COVID-19. Study as a whole: Both acute and convalescent COVID-19 samples were obtained from the United States, Italy and Spain. From T cells, B-cell-depleted T cells, or PBMCs came the material, which was cDNA or gDNA.

This CDR3 is built from 15 residues. CDR1 is SGDLS, CDR2 YYNGEE, per germline. V shed 2 bases and J 4 bases; nucleotides not matched to a gene: 9. Assay: immunoSEQ multiplex PCR; the TCRdb copy retains only in-frame clones and omits some. The sample shows 250,000 or so clones, around 90% of them seen only once. Grouping used clinical history reported by participants in a survey and questionnaire. The chain couples TRBV9 to TRBJ2-7; the match to TRBD2 covers 7 bases. This TCR came from a human donor in a cohort exposed to, infected with or recovered from COVID-19 (not recorded which). The donor label of this sample is uncertain. The sample was PBMCs or T cells enriched from blood (not recorded which). The CDR3 DNA sequence: TGTGCCAGCAGCGTTGGGGAGGGGCCTCCATACGAGCAGTACTTC. Protein sequence: CASSVGEGPPYEQYF.